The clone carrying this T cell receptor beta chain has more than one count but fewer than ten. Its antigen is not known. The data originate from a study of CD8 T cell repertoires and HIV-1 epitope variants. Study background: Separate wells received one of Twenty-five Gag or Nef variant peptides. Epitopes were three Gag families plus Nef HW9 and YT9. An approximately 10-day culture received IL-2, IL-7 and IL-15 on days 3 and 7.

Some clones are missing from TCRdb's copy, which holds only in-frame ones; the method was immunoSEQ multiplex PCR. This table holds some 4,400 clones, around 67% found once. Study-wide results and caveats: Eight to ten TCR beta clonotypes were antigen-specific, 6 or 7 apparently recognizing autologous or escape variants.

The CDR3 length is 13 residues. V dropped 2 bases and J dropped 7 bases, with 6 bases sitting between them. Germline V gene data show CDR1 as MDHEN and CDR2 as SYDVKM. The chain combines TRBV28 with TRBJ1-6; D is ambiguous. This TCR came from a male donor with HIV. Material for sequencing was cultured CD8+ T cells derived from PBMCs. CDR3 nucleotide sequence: TGTGCCAGCAGTTTAAATGTGAATTCACCCCTCCACTTT. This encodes CASSLNVNSPLHF.